These T cell receptor beta chains were read from a single sample in a study of control samples from healthy donors and cancer patients. Repertoires were generated with immunoSEQ multiplex PCR, while TCRdb's copy carries only in-frame clones and drops some. The table includes 150,000 to 200,000 clones, roughly 88% detected once. The sample was blood. The receptor source for this set is a woman between 25 and 40 years old in good health. Each CDR3 is given with its conserved first and last residue. D genes are given only for firm matches. Part of the rows lack a size; the others show once, few, many or a class for expanded clones.

CDR3 DNA: TGTGCCAGCAGCGGAGAAAGCGGGAGCTCCTACGAGCAGTACTTC
CDR3 protein: CASSGESGSSYEQYF
J gene: TRBJ2-7
D gene: TRBD2
V gene: TRBV13
clone size: -

CDR3 DNA: TGTGCCAGCAGTTTAACGAAGAGAATGAACACTGAAGCTTTCTTT
CDR3 protein: CASSLTKRMNTEAFF
J gene: TRBJ1-1
D gene: -
V gene: TRBV27
clone size: -

CDR3 DNA: TGTGCCATCAACTTGGCCGAATCCTACGAGCAGTACTTC
CDR3 protein: CAINLAESYEQYF
J gene: TRBJ2-7
D gene: -
V gene: TRBV10-3
clone size: -

CDR3 DNA: TGTGCCAGTAGTCTTGGCCAGGCAGGCTACACCTTC
CDR3 protein: CASSLGQAGYTF
J gene: TRBJ1-2
D gene: -
V gene: TRBV19
clone size: once

CDR3 DNA: TGTGCCAGCTCACCAGTGTGGGAGAACACTGAAGCTTTCTTT
CDR3 protein: CASSPVWENTEAFF
J gene: TRBJ1-1
D gene: -
V gene: TRBV18
clone size: -

CDR3 DNA: TGTGCCAGCAGCCGGACCGGTTTCTCCTACAATGAGCAGTTCTTC
CDR3 protein: CASSRTGFSYNEQFF
J gene: TRBJ2-1
D gene: -
V gene: TRBV14
clone size: -

CDR3 DNA: TGTGCCAGTAGTACTGTAAACACTGAAGCTTTCTTT
CDR3 protein: CASSTVNTEAFF
J gene: TRBJ1-1
D gene: -
V gene: TRBV19
clone size: -

CDR3 DNA: TGTGCCAGCAGGCCCGAAAATCAGCCCCAGCATTTT
CDR3 protein: CASRPENQPQHF
J gene: TRBJ1-5
D gene: -
V gene: TRBV6-6
clone size: -

CDR3 DNA: TGTGCCAGTAGTAGATTGGGACAGGGGGCAGAGACCCAGTACTTC
CDR3 protein: CASSRLGQGAETQYF
J gene: TRBJ2-5
D gene: TRBD1
V gene: TRBV19
clone size: -

CDR3 DNA: TGTGCCAGCAGCCCCGGGACAGGGTCCTACGAGCAGTACTTC
CDR3 protein: CASSPGTGSYEQYF
J gene: TRBJ2-7
D gene: TRBD1
V gene: TRBV7-6
clone size: -

CDR3 DNA: TGTGCCAGCAGCGTAGATGGGGGGGCAAGGTGGAACACTGAAGCTTTCTTT
CDR3 protein: CASSVDGGARWNTEAFF
J gene: TRBJ1-1
D gene: -
V gene: TRBV9
clone size: once

CDR3 DNA: TGTGCCAGCTCACCGCCAAATCAGCCCCAGCATTTT
CDR3 protein: CASSPPNQPQHF
J gene: TRBJ1-5
D gene: -
V gene: TRBV18
clone size: few

CDR3 DNA: TGTGCCATCAGTGCCCGGGACAGGGGGGCCGGGGAGCTGTTTTTT
CDR3 protein: CAISARDRGAGELFF
J gene: TRBJ2-2
D gene: TRBD1
V gene: TRBV10-3
clone size: once

CDR3 DNA: TGTGCCAGCAGCCCCTATAACGGGGGAGGCTACACCTTC
CDR3 protein: CASSPYNGGGYTF
J gene: TRBJ1-2
D gene: -
V gene: TRBV5-6
clone size: -

CDR3 DNA: TGTGCCAGCTCACTAGCGAACACCGGGGAGCTGTTTTTT
CDR3 protein: CASSLANTGELFF
J gene: TRBJ2-2
D gene: -
V gene: TRBV27
clone size: once

CDR3 DNA: TGTGCCAGCAGCCTCCGAAGGGTCGGAGCCAACGTCCTGACTTTC
CDR3 protein: CASSLRRVGANVLTF
J gene: TRBJ2-6
D gene: -
V gene: TRBV9
clone size: -

CDR3 DNA: TGCGCCAGCAGCTTGAACACCGGGGAGCTGTTTTTT
CDR3 protein: CASSLNTGELFF
J gene: TRBJ2-2
D gene: -
V gene: TRBV5-1
clone size: -

CDR3 DNA: TGTGCCAGCAGCTTGCAAAGAGGGGGACTAGCGGGACACCAAGAGACCCAGTACTTC
CDR3 protein: CASSLQRGGLAGHQETQYF
J gene: TRBJ2-5
D gene: TRBD2
V gene: TRBV5-4
clone size: few

CDR3 DNA: TGTGCCAGCAGTTACTCAAAAGGAGGGGGAACTGAAGCTTTCTTT
CDR3 protein: CASSYSKGGGTEAFF
J gene: TRBJ1-1
D gene: -
V gene: TRBV6-5
clone size: -

CDR3 DNA: TGTGCCAGCAGTTTGCGCAACACCATATATTTT
CDR3 protein: CASSLRNTIYF
J gene: TRBJ1-3
D gene: -
V gene: TRBV25-1
clone size: -

CDR3 DNA: TGTGCCAGCAGAGTCGGACGGTACTATGGCTACACCTTC
CDR3 protein: CASRVGRYYGYTF
J gene: TRBJ1-2
D gene: -
V gene: TRBV28
clone size: -

CDR3 DNA: TGTGCCAGCAGTTACTGGGGACAGGAAGGATATGGCTACACCTTC
CDR3 protein: CASSYWGQEGYGYTF
J gene: TRBJ1-2
D gene: TRBD1
V gene: TRBV6-5
clone size: once

CDR3 DNA: TGTGCCAGCAGTGACTCCCACGGGCGCACTGAAGCTTTCTTT
CDR3 protein: CASSDSHGRTEAFF
J gene: TRBJ1-1
D gene: -
V gene: TRBV6-4
clone size: -

CDR3 DNA: TGTGCCAGCAGCCTAGCGACAGTGGTGCAGGGCTACACCTTC
CDR3 protein: CASSLATVVQGYTF
J gene: TRBJ1-2
D gene: -
V gene: TRBV7-9
clone size: -

CDR3 DNA: TGCAGCGTTCCTGACGGAGTCCAAGAGACCCAGTACTTC
CDR3 protein: CSVPDGVQETQYF
J gene: TRBJ2-5
D gene: -
V gene: TRBV29-1
clone size: -

CDR3 DNA: TGCGCCAGCAGCTTCGGGTGGGGTGAGCAGGGACAAGAGACCCAGTACTTC
CDR3 protein: CASSFGWGEQGQETQYF
J gene: TRBJ2-5
D gene: -
V gene: TRBV4-1
clone size: -

CDR3 DNA: TGTGCCACCAGCAGAGAGGTTTCGGGGCCAGGCTACACCGGGGAGCTGTTTTTT
CDR3 protein: CATSREVSGPGYTGELFF
J gene: TRBJ2-2
D gene: -
V gene: TRBV15
clone size: -

CDR3 DNA: TGTGCCAGCAGTCCCGGGTTGGACTATGGCTACACCTTC
CDR3 protein: CASSPGLDYGYTF
J gene: TRBJ1-2
D gene: -
V gene: TRBV27
clone size: -

CDR3 DNA: TGTGCCACCAGTGCAGGGTCGGAGACCCAGTACTTC
CDR3 protein: CATSAGSETQYF
J gene: TRBJ2-5
D gene: -
V gene: TRBV24-1
clone size: -

CDR3 DNA: TGTGCCATCAGTGGAGTCGGTGGGAAGGTTGCAGATACGCAGTATTTT
CDR3 protein: CAISGVGGKVADTQYF
J gene: TRBJ2-3
D gene: -
V gene: TRBV10-3
clone size: -

CDR3 DNA: TGTGCCAGCAGCCAAACCTCTAGTTCACCCCTCCACTTT
CDR3 protein: CASSQTSSSPLHF
J gene: TRBJ1-6
D gene: -
V gene: TRBV14
clone size: -

CDR3 DNA: TGTGCCAGCGCTCCGGTTGGGGATCTAATTAACTATGGCTACACCTTC
CDR3 protein: CASAPVGDLINYGYTF
J gene: TRBJ1-2
D gene: -
V gene: TRBV28
clone size: -

CDR3 DNA: TGTGCCAGCAGTTATTCGGACGGGTCCCTCTACGAGCAGTACTTC
CDR3 protein: CASSYSDGSLYEQYF
J gene: TRBJ2-7
D gene: -
V gene: TRBV6-5
clone size: -

CDR3 DNA: TGTGCCATAGCGACACGGGACACCGAGGAGACCCAGTACTTC
CDR3 protein: CAIATRDTEETQYF
J gene: TRBJ2-5
D gene: -
V gene: TRBV10-3
clone size: -

CDR3 DNA: TGTGCCAGCAGAATGGATCGCGGAGGGGCGGCTGGCTACACCTTC
CDR3 protein: CASRMDRGGAAGYTF
J gene: TRBJ1-2
D gene: -
V gene: TRBV6-5
clone size: -

CDR3 DNA: TGTGCCAGCAGCCCAGGGTCATCGGGCTACACCTTC
CDR3 protein: CASSPGSSGYTF
J gene: TRBJ1-2
D gene: -
V gene: TRBV9
clone size: -

CDR3 DNA: TGTGCCAGCAGTAAAAAGGGGGCAGGGACTTTCTTT
CDR3 protein: CASSKKGAGTFF
J gene: TRBJ1-1
D gene: TRBD1
V gene: TRBV28
clone size: -

CDR3 DNA: TGTGCCAGCAGCGCGCTAATTCCTGAAGCTTTCTTT
CDR3 protein: CASSALIPEAFF
J gene: TRBJ1-1
D gene: -
V gene: TRBV2
clone size: -

CDR3 DNA: TGTGCCAGCAGAGACGGGGACACTGAAGCTTTCTTT
CDR3 protein: CASRDGDTEAFF
J gene: TRBJ1-1
D gene: -
V gene: TRBV6-5
clone size: -

CDR3 DNA: TGTGCCAGCAGTTCATCTCTGTCAGGGGCTAGGGATGGGAATGAGCAGTTCTTC
CDR3 protein: CASSSSLSGARDGNEQFF
J gene: TRBJ2-1
D gene: -
V gene: TRBV28
clone size: -

CDR3 DNA: TGCGCCAGCAGCCCCACCACAGGGGGCACCGGGGAGCTGTTTTTT
CDR3 protein: CASSPTTGGTGELFF
J gene: TRBJ2-2
D gene: TRBD1
V gene: TRBV5-1
clone size: -

CDR3 DNA: TGCGCCAGCGAGGGGCGGGGTTATGAGCAGTTCTTC
CDR3 protein: CASEGRGYEQFF
J gene: TRBJ2-1
D gene: -
V gene: TRBV10-1
clone size: once

CDR3 DNA: TGTGCCAGCAGATTTGGACAGGGGAGGTATGGCTACACCTTC
CDR3 protein: CASRFGQGRYGYTF
J gene: TRBJ1-2
D gene: TRBD1
V gene: TRBV25-1
clone size: -

CDR3 DNA: TGTGCCAGCAGCTTTCGCACAGATACGCAGTATTTT
CDR3 protein: CASSFRTDTQYF
J gene: TRBJ2-3
D gene: -
V gene: TRBV7-9
clone size: once

CDR3 DNA: TGTGCCAGCAGTTTACCAAAAATCTCCCGGGACTTGGTCTACGAGCAGTACTTC
CDR3 protein: CASSLPKISRDLVYEQYF
J gene: TRBJ2-7
D gene: -
V gene: TRBV28
clone size: -

CDR3 DNA: TGTGCCAGCAGTAGGATAGCGGGAATCGTCTACGAGCAGTACTTC
CDR3 protein: CASSRIAGIVYEQYF
J gene: TRBJ2-7
D gene: TRBD2
V gene: TRBV28
clone size: -

CDR3 DNA: TGTGCCAGTGTCGGGGTGGTAGACAATGAGCAGTTCTTC
CDR3 protein: CASVGVVDNEQFF
J gene: TRBJ2-1
D gene: -
V gene: TRBV5-6
clone size: -

CDR3 DNA: TGTGCCAGTAGTGACCCGGTTTATGGCTACACCTTC
CDR3 protein: CASSDPVYGYTF
J gene: TRBJ1-2
D gene: -
V gene: TRBV19
clone size: few

CDR3 DNA: TGTGCCAGCATCCGTGACAATGAGCAGTTCTTC
CDR3 protein: CASIRDNEQFF
J gene: TRBJ2-1
D gene: -
V gene: TRBV6-4
clone size: -

CDR3 DNA: TGCGCCAGCAGCCAAGGTCTAGACAGGGGCGTCTATGGCTACACCTTC
CDR3 protein: CASSQGLDRGVYGYTF
J gene: TRBJ1-2
D gene: TRBD1
V gene: TRBV4-1
clone size: once

CDR3 DNA: TGCAGTGCTAGTTCTTCAGGGCGCGCCTATGGCTACACCTTC
CDR3 protein: CSASSSGRAYGYTF
J gene: TRBJ1-2
D gene: -
V gene: TRBV20-1
clone size: -

CDR3 DNA: TGTGCCAGCAGCCTTCCCGGGACTCACTCCTACGAGCAGTACTTC
CDR3 protein: CASSLPGTHSYEQYF
J gene: TRBJ2-7
D gene: -
V gene: TRBV5-4
clone size: -